The rows below give T cell receptor beta chains drawn from one sample of a study of CD8+ T cells in alopecia areata. TCRdb keeps only in-frame clones here, not all; method: immunoSEQ multiplex PCR. Seen here are 140,000 to 150,000 clones, 45% to 60% observed once, and the top ten hold approximately 0.99%. Sequenced here: CD4+ T cells sorted from blood, sampled at week 0. The source of these receptors is a human donor with alopecia areata. CDR3s include the opening cysteine and the closing phenylalanine or tryptophan. Clone size is stated in some rows and not others, as once, few, many or a class when expanded.

clone_size: -; v_call: TRBV15; cdr3_aa: CATSSAPKYGYTF
clone_size: -; v_call: TRBV5-1; cdr3_aa: CASSPQGPPGEQYF
clone_size: few; v_call: TRBV29-1; cdr3_aa: CSVIAGGSYEQYF
clone_size: -; v_call: TRBV19; cdr3_aa: CASTQTHPNYGYTF
clone_size: -; v_call: TRBV6-6; cdr3_aa: CASSQGPYGYTF
clone_size: -; v_call: TRBV7-2; cdr3_aa: CASAGWRGRYEQYF
clone_size: -; v_call: TRBV7-2; cdr3_aa: CASSFGPSGRTSTDTQYF
clone_size: -; v_call: TRBV6-1; cdr3_aa: CASSEGLQPQHF
clone_size: -; v_call: TRBV7-2; cdr3_aa: CASSSDRGPLAQYF
clone_size: few; v_call: TRBV9; cdr3_aa: CASSVDPQGGEQFF
clone_size: few; v_call: TRBV2; cdr3_aa: CASTGAYEQYF
clone_size: few; v_call: TRBV7-9; cdr3_aa: CASSLPAGGPVYEQYF
clone_size: few; v_call: TRBV2; cdr3_aa: CASSDVPQGPNEKLFF
clone_size: -; v_call: TRBV30; cdr3_aa: CAWSGGRGYTF
clone_size: few; v_call: TRBV18; cdr3_aa: CASSPNPVANVLTF
clone_size: few; v_call: TRBV4-2; cdr3_aa: CASSQAVSYNEQFF
clone_size: -; v_call: TRBV7-3; cdr3_aa: CASSRRQGGEQYF
clone_size: -; v_call: TRBV6-1; cdr3_aa: CASTLSSGANVLTF
clone_size: -; v_call: TRBV6-1; cdr3_aa: CASKTTTTSYEQYF
clone_size: -; v_call: TRBV18; cdr3_aa: CASSPLKSEGGAF
clone_size: -; v_call: TRBV15; cdr3_aa: CATSRDSYNEQFF
clone_size: -; v_call: TRBV7-2; cdr3_aa: CASSLGQGTSYEQYF
clone_size: -; v_call: TRBV2; cdr3_aa: CASSERTAGNTIYF
clone_size: -; v_call: TRBV6-6; cdr3_aa: CASSLGGLLTDTQYF
clone_size: -; v_call: TRBV11-2; cdr3_aa: CASSPVRGNYGYTF
clone_size: -; v_call: TRBV5-6; cdr3_aa: CASSPPSSGANVLTF
clone_size: -; v_call: TRBV18; cdr3_aa: CASSPLSRPRGETQYF
clone_size: -; v_call: TRBV5-6; cdr3_aa: CASSFGWGPQETQYF
clone_size: few; v_call: TRBV7-8; cdr3_aa: CASSPNRDRGETQYF
clone_size: -; v_call: TRBV7-2; cdr3_aa: CASSYVGVAQYF
clone_size: -; v_call: TRBV10-3; cdr3_aa: CAISPSDRGEVEQYF
clone_size: few; v_call: TRBV27; cdr3_aa: CASSFGSGSGANVLTF
clone_size: few; v_call: TRBV11-2; cdr3_aa: CASSLAHEQYF
clone_size: -; v_call: TRBV7-9; cdr3_aa: CASSLAFGGYTEAFF
clone_size: -; v_call: TRBV29-1; cdr3_aa: CSVELEGAF
clone_size: few; v_call: TRBV5-1; cdr3_aa: CASSLKDRVNEQFF
clone_size: few; v_call: TRBV29-1; cdr3_aa: CSIMIGSYEQYF
clone_size: -; v_call: TRBV9; cdr3_aa: CASSPQQGVMNTEAFF
clone_size: -; v_call: TRBV14; cdr3_aa: CASSQGSAGLYEQYF
clone_size: -; v_call: TRBV19; cdr3_aa: CASRGRVNTGELFF
clone_size: -; v_call: TRBV25-1; cdr3_aa: CASSETVRRRNEQYF
clone_size: -; v_call: TRBV5-1; cdr3_aa: CASSLYWGAETQYF
clone_size: -; v_call: TRBV18; cdr3_aa: CASSPLGDEAFF
clone_size: -; v_call: TRBV5-1; cdr3_aa: CASSRDFGENTF